The 6 T cell receptor beta chains below come from one sample, sequenced in a study of blood T cell repertoires in COVID-19. Sequenced by immunoSEQ multiplex PCR; TCRdb stores in-frame clones only, minus some. The data show 35,000 to 40,000 clones, 70% to 85% seen once. What was sequenced was peripheral blood. Every receptor here comes from a human donor with acute or convalescent COVID-19. The donor label of this sample is uncertain.

The genes are TRBV12-3 or TRBV12-4 and TRBJ2-1; maybe TRBD2 (5 bases). The CDR3 loop spans 12 amino acids. V lost 6 bases, J lost 12 bases, and 15 bases lay in between. CDR3 coding DNA: TGTGCCAGCAGAGACACCGGGATGAGGCAGTTCTTC. It translates to CASRDTGMRQFF.

This chain connects TRBV7-2 to TRBJ2-2; D is perhaps TRBD2 (5 bases). Germline CDR1 and CDR2: SGHTA and FQGNSA. This CDR3 region has 14 residues. V dropped 3 bases and J dropped 3 bases, with 8 bases sitting between them. CDR3 in DNA: TGTGCCAGCAGCTTTACTAGGCACACCGGGGAGCTGTTTTTT. Its translation: CASSFTRHTGELFF. The variable domain in full, with the rest retrieved from reference TRBV7-2 and TRBJ2-2, is GAGVSQSPSNKVTEKGKDVELRCDPISGHTALYWYRQSLGQGLEFLIYFQGNSAPDKSGLPSDRFSAERTGGSVSTLTIQRTQQEDSAVYLCASSFTRHTGELFFGEGSRLTVL.

V and J are TRBV25-1 and TRBJ2-7; 10 bases are shared with TRBD2. Germline assignment: CDR1 MGHDK and CDR2 SYGVNS. The CDR3 has 15 amino acids. V gave up 3 bases and J gave up 2 bases; unmatched junction bases: 4. The CDR3 loop reads CASSDRLAGAYEQYF. DNA for the CDR3: TGTGCCAGCAGTGATCGGCTAGCGGGAGCCTACGAGCAGTACTTC.

This rearrangement joins TRBV29-1 to TRBJ2-1, with a possible D match to TRBD1 (5 bases). Trimming took 4 bases from V and 5 from J, leaving 12 bases between them. Germline V gives CDR1 SQVTM, CDR2 ANQGSEA. The CDR3 has 13 amino acids. CDR3 protein: CSVGQKLNNEQFF. CDR3 nucleotides: TGCAGCGTTGGACAGAAACTAAACAATGAGCAGTTCTTC.

This chain connects TRBV28 to TRBJ1-2; D perhaps matches TRBD1 (5 bases). Germline-derived CDR1 and CDR2 are MDHEN and SYDVKM. The CDR3 loop spans 13 amino acids. Deletions cut 6 bases from V and 4 bases from J, with 12 bases between. Written as DNA, the CDR3 is TGTGCCAGCAGGGGGCCGATCGGCTATGGCTACACCTTC. Amino acid sequence: CASRGPIGYGYTF.

The chain uses TRBV9 and TRBJ2-5; 8 bases align to TRBD1. Germline trimming cut 5 bases from V and 1 base from J; bases unmatched to any gene: 1. The CDR3 contains 13 residues. Looked up from germline, CDR1 is SGDLS and CDR2 is YYNGEE. Written as DNA, the CDR3 is TGTGCCAGCAGGGGGACAGGCCAAGAGACCCAGTACTTC. The encoded protein is CASRGTGQETQYF.